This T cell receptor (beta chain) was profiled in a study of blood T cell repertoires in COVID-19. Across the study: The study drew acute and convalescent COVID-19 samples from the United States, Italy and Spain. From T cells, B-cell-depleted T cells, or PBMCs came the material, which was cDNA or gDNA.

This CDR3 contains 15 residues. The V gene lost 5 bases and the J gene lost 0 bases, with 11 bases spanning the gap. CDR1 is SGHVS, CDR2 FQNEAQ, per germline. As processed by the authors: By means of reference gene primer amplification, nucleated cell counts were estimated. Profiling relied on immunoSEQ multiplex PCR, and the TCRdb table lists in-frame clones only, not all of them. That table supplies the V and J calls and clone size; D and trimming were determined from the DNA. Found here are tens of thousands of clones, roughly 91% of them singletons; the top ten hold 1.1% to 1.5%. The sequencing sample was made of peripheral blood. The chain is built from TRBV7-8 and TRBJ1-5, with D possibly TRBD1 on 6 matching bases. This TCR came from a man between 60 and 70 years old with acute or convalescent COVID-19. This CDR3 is CASSTRGNSNQPQHF. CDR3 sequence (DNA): TGTGCCAGCAGCACAAGGGGGAATAGCAATCAGCCCCAGCATTTT.